The 9 T cell receptor beta chains reported below all come from one sample, sequenced in a study of regulatory T cells in long-lasting Graves disease. iRepertoire HTBI primers and Arm-PCR of CDR3 regions built TCR beta libraries. TCRdb reprocessed the multiplex PCR reads via MiXCR and lists one record per CDR3 protein. Here the sample spans 400,000 to 500,000 distinct CDR3 sequences, under 25% being singletons. Noted time point: persistent/refractory GD, antithyroid drugs over 5 years with positive TRAb. With RNA extracted from PBMCs as input, the TCR library was made. The sequenced sample was peripheral blood mononuclear cells (PBMCs), obtained when the disease was refractory, from a patient treated with antithyroid drugs. Every receptor here comes from a female donor with Graves disease.

This clonotype was observed at least ten times. V gene TRBV2 combines with J gene TRBJ2-5; 11 bases line up with TRBD1. The germline gives CDR1 SNHLY, CDR2 FYNNEI. This CDR3 has 15 amino acids. The V and J ends lost 2 bases and 2 bases, in that order; junction bases with no gene match: 1. The CDR3 reads CASSEWDRGQETQYF. CDR3 bases: TGTGCCAGCAGTGAATGGGACAGGGGGCAAGAGACCCAGTACTTC.

The rearrangement uses TRBV5-1 and TRBJ2-1, with TRBD1 as a possible D gene (6 bases). This CDR3 comprises 15 residues. V was pared by 4 bases and J by 3 bases, with 14 bases between. The germline V gene encodes CDR1 SGHRS and CDR2 YFSETQ. The CDR3 loop is CASSPGDGDYNEQFF. CDR3 sequence (DNA): TGCGCCAGCAGCCCAGGGGACGGGGACTACAATGAGCAGTTCTTC. Full variable domain (outside the CDR3, taken from reference TRBV5-1 and TRBJ2-1): KAGVTQTPRYLIKTRGQQVTLSCSPISGHRSVSWYQQTPGQGLQFLFEYFSETQRNKGNFPGRFSGRQFSNSRSEMNVSTLELGDSALYLCASSPGDGDYNEQFFGPGTRLTVL.

This clonotype showed up just a few times. This chain connects TRBV19 to TRBJ1-4; maybe TRBD1 (6 bases). Trimming stripped 9 bases from V and 4 bases from J, with 9 bases between. CDR3 length: 12 residues. Germline loops: CDR1 LNHDA, CDR2 SQIVND (reference sequence). The CDR3, as DNA: TGTGCCAGCCGACAGGATAATGAAAAACTGTTTTTT. Encoded protein: CASRQDNEKLFF.

This clonotype was detected a few times. This chain uses TRBV7-6 with TRBJ2-7; no clear D. This CDR3 comprises 14 residues. Trimming cost V 1 base and J 5 bases, with 12 bases left between them. Germline V gene sequence: CDR1 SGHVS, CDR2 FNYEAQ. The CDR3 nucleotides are TGTGCCAGCAGCTTAGTTAGTAAAGGGAACGAGCAGTACTTC. Encoded protein: CASSLVSKGNEQYF.

This clonotype was seen many times. J is TRBJ2-7 and V is TRBV11-2; TRBD2 aligns across 12 bases. V trimming: 5 bases; J trimming: 5 bases; junction bases outside the gene matches: 7. Germline CDR1 SGHAT, CDR2 FQNNGV. The CDR3 runs to 15 residues. The CDR3 DNA reads as TGTGCCAGCAGCCTGGGACTAGCGGGTTTGAACGAGCAGTACTTC. Amino acids: CASSLGLAGLNEQYF.

This clonotype has only a few counts. The rearrangement joins TRBV27 to TRBJ2-1; 9 positions agree with TRBD2. Trimming took 5 bases from V and 6 from J; bases not matched to a gene: 8. Germline CDR1 MNHEY, CDR2 SMNVEV (reference sequence). This CDR3 is built from 15 residues. The CDR3 bases are TGTGCCAGCAGTCCAGCGGGAGGCGGGGGCAATGAGCAGTTCTTC. This codes for CASSPAGGGGNEQFF.

V and J are TRBV28 and TRBJ2-5; 13 nucleotides match TRBD2. The CDR3 covers 15 residues. In germline, CDR1 is MDHEN, CDR2 SYDVKM. V lost 7 bases and J lost 6; bases outside the gene matches: 8. The CDR3 region has the DNA TGTGCCAGCACCAGGACTAGCGGGAGTCATCAGACCCAGTACTTC. Translating gives CASTRTSGSHQTQYF.

The CDR3 nucleotides read TGTGCCACCAGCACTGGGACAGGGACGCGCGCTTCCAATGAGCAGTTCTTC. It specifies CATSTGTGTRASNEQFF. The chain combines TRBV15 with TRBJ2-1; 9 nucleotides line up with TRBD1. From germline, CDR1 is LNHNV and CDR2 YYDKDF (reference sequence). The V gene end was trimmed by 4 bases and the J gene end by 6 bases; junction bases not matched to a gene: 13. The length of the CDR3 is 17 residues.

The chain has TRBV6-5 and TRBJ2-7; D tentatively reads TRBD1 or TRBD2 (6 bases each). The CDR3 runs to 17 residues. From germline, CDR1 is MNHEY and CDR2 SVGAGI. V was trimmed by 2 bases and J by 2 bases, leaving 19 bases between them. The CDR3 loop reads CASSYGGGTNQAYEQYF. The CDR3 DNA sequence: TGTGCCAGCAGTTACGGGGGCGGGACGAACCAGGCCTACGAGCAGTACTTC.